Here is one T cell receptor (beta chain) with its context. V gave up 8 bases and J gave up 7 bases; unmatched junction bases: 8. Germline V CDR1 and CDR2: DFQATT, SNEGSKA (reference sequence). CDR3 size: 12 residues. TCRdb re-called the PCR reads through MiXCR, storing one row per CDR3 protein. The repertoire includes fewer than 90,000 distinct CDR3 sequences, around 49% of them detected once, and roughly 13% sits in the top ten. The data stem from a study of CDR3 diversity in severe acne. Sequenced sample: blood. The chain employs TRBV20-1 and TRBJ2-3, with TRBD2 matching 8 bases. The clonotype comes from a male donor in good health, without acne. For the CDR3, the DNA is TGCAGTCAGCTGGCGGGGGGAAATACGCAGTATTTT. The encoded protein is CSQLAGGNTQYF.